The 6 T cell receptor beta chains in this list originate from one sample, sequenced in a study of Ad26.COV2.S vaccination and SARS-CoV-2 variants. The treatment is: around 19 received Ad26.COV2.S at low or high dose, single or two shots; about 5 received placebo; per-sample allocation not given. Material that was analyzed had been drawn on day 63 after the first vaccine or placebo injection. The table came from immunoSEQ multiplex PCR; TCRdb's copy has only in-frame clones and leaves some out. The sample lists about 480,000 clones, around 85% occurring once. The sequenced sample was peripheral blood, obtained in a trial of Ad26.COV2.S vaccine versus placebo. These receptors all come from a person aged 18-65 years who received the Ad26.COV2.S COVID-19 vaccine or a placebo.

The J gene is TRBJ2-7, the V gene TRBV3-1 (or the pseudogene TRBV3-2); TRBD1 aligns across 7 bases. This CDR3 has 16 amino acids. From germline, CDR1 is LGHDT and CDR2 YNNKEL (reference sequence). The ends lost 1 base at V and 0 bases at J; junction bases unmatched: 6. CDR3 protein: CASSQGTGTVSYEQYF. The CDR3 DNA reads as TGTGCCAGCAGCCAAGGTACCGGGACAGTCTCCTACGAGCAGTACTTC.

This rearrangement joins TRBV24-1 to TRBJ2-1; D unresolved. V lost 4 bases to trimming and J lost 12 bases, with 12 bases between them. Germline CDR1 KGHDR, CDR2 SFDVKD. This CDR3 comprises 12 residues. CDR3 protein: CATSDSGLLQFF. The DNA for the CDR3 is TGTGCCACCAGTGACTCAGGCTTGTTGCAGTTCTTC.

This chain's CDR3 is CASSPYQAGDTYEQYF. The CDR3 nucleotides are TGTGCCAGCTCACCATATCAGGCGGGAGACACCTACGAGCAGTACTTC. The J gene is TRBJ2-7, the V gene TRBV18; 7 bases are a match to TRBD2. The CDR3 runs 16 residues. V was pared by 2 bases and J by 2 bases, with 9 bases of the junction left unmatched. Germline V gene lookup returns CDR1 KGHSH and CDR2 LQKENI.

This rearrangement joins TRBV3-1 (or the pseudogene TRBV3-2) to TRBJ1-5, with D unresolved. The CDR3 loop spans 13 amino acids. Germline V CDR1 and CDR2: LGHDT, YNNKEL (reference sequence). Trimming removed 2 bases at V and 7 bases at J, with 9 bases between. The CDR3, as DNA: TGTGCCAGCAGCCAATGGGATGAGCAGCCCCAGCATTTT. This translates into CASSQWDEQPQHF.

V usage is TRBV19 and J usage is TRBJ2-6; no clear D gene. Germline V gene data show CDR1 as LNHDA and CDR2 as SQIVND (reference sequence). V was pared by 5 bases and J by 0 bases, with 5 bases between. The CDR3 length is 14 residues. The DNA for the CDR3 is TGTGCCAGTAGTCAGGACTCTGGGGCCAACGTCCTGACTTTC. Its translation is CASSQDSGANVLTF.

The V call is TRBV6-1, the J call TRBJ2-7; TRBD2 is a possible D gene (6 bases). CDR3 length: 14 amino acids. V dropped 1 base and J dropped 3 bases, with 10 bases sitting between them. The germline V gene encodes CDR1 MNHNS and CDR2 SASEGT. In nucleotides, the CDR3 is TGTGCCAGCAGTGAAGTTCGACTAGGCTACGAGCAGTACTTC. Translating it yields CASSEVRLGYEQYF.